A selection of T cell receptor beta chains follows, all from one sample in a study of blood T cell repertoires in COVID-19. Sequencing used immunoSEQ multiplex PCR; TCRdb keeps in-frame clones, though not all of them. The sample contains some 160,000 clones, about four fifths of which appear only once. The sample comprised peripheral blood. These receptors were taken from a woman older than 75 with acute or convalescent COVID-19. Each CDR3 is given with its conserved first and last residue. A D gene is named only where the DNA matches it firmly. Rows may omit the clone size; those that give it use once, few, many or a size class.

abundance | d_gene | j_gene | v_gene | CDR3aa | CDR3nt
- | TRBD1 | TRBJ2-1 | TRBV7-9 | CASSPGTGRGSEQFF | TGTGCCAGCAGCCCGGGGACAGGGCGAGGAAGTGAGCAGTTCTTC
- | - | TRBJ1-1 | TRBV6-1 | CASSEARIEDTEAFF | TGTGCCAGCAGTGAAGCCCGTATAGAGGACACTGAAGCTTTCTTT
few | - | TRBJ2-7 | TRBV12-3/TRBV12-4 | CASSLRTMNEQYF | TGTGCCAGCAGTTTGCGGACAATGAACGAGCAGTACTTC
- | TRBD1 | TRBJ2-3 | TRBV19 | CASSIWTGASTDTQYF | TGTGCCAGTAGTATCTGGACAGGGGCCAGCACAGATACGCAGTATTTT
- | TRBD2 | TRBJ2-5 | TRBV2 | CASSVLGGGRETQYF | TGTGCCAGCAGTGTTCTCGGGGGGGGACGCGAGACCCAGTACTTC
- | TRBD1 | TRBJ2-7 | TRBV7-6 | CASSRQGPVNEQYF | TGTGCCAGCAGCCGACAGGGGCCTGTAAACGAGCAGTACTTC
- | TRBD2 | TRBJ2-1 | TRBV28 | CAIGGRSYNEQFF | TGTGCCATCGGGGGGAGGAGCTACAATGAGCAGTTCTTC
- | - | TRBJ2-1 | TRBV5-1 | CASSLGGPYPTNEQFF | TGCGCCAGCAGCTTGGGAGGGCCCTATCCGACGAATGAGCAGTTCTTC
few | TRBD2 | TRBJ2-3 | TRBV30 | CAWTRAGVRDTQYF | TGTGCCTGGACTAGGGCGGGGGTGCGAGATACGCAGTATTTT
- | - | TRBJ2-2 | TRBV18 | CASSREDTGELFF | TGTGCCAGCTCACGAGAAGACACCGGGGAGCTGTTTTTT
- | TRBD1 | TRBJ2-2 | TRBV18 | CASSPNRGTAGELFF | TGTGCCAGCTCACCCAACAGGGGGACGGCCGGGGAGCTGTTTTTT
- | TRBD2 | TRBJ2-7 | TRBV6-5 | CASSLLAGVYEQYF | TGTGCCAGCAGTTTACTAGCGGGAGTGTATGAGCAGTACTTC
once | TRBD1 | TRBJ1-1 | TRBV19 | CASSDPGGPNTEAFF | TGTGCCAGTAGCGACCCAGGGGGCCCAAACACTGAAGCTTTCTTT
- | TRBD2 | TRBJ2-3 | TRBV5-1 | CASSSLLAGEGDTQYF | TGCGCCAGCAGCAGTTTACTAGCGGGGGAGGGAGATACGCAGTATTTT
- | TRBD1 | TRBJ1-5 | TRBV7-9 | CASSPQGAAQPQHF | TGTGCCAGCAGCCCACAGGGGGCGGCCCAGCCCCAGCATTTT
few | TRBD1 | TRBJ2-2 | TRBV5-8 | CASSSLRDRGPVGELFF | TGTGCCAGCAGCTCTCTCCGGGACAGGGGGCCGGTCGGGGAGCTGTTTTTT
- | - | TRBJ2-1 | TRBV19 | CASRPSSGSYNEQFF | TGTGCCAGTAGACCCTCCTCGGGCTCCTACAATGAGCAGTTCTTC
- | TRBD1 | TRBJ1-5 | TRBV24-1 | CATSDDRATGQPQHF | TGTGCCACCAGTGATGACAGGGCGACGGGTCAGCCCCAGCATTTT
- | TRBD2 | TRBJ2-1 | TRBV30 | CAWRGGREGNEQFF | TGTGCCTGGAGAGGCGGGAGAGAGGGGAATGAGCAGTTCTTC
few | - | TRBJ2-7 | TRBV10-1 | CASSDKPGDEQYF | TGCGCCAGCAGTGATAAGCCAGGGGACGAGCAGTACTTC
once | - | TRBJ1-2 | TRBV7-9 | CASSLGRSRGYTF | TGTGCCAGCAGCTTAGGGCGGAGCCGGGGCTACACCTTC
few | TRBD2 | TRBJ2-5 | TRBV7-9 | CASSRGLAGETQYF | TGTGCCAGCAGCCGCGGACTAGCTGGGGAGACCCAGTACTTC
- | - | TRBJ2-3 | TRBV7-3 | CASSLGQGGRTDTQYF | TGTGCCAGCAGCTTAGGACAGGGAGGGAGGACAGATACGCAGTATTTT
- | - | TRBJ2-3 | TRBV3-1/TRBV3-2 | CASSQVLNPPADTQYF | TGTGCCAGCAGCCAAGTATTGAACCCGCCGGCAGATACGCAGTATTTT
- | - | TRBJ2-3 | TRBV11-2 | CASSLTGGGRGTDTQYF | TGTGCCAGCAGCTTAACCGGGGGAGGCAGGGGCACAGATACGCAGTATTTT
- | - | TRBJ2-2 | TRBV21-1 | CASIAPGQGVSNTGELFF | TGTGCCAGCATCGCACCGGGACAGGGTGTATCGAACACCGGGGAGCTGTTTTTT
- | - | TRBJ1-4 | TRBV30 | CAWDRGGTNEKLFF | TGTGCCTGGGACCGAGGGGGAACTAATGAAAAACTGTTTTTT
- | - | TRBJ1-1 | TRBV25-1 | CASRPSGQTHTEAFF | TGTGCCAGCCGACCGAGCGGGCAGACCCACACTGAAGCTTTCTTT
- | TRBD1 | TRBJ1-3 | TRBV5-1 | CASSSTGEGGNTIYF | TGCGCCAGCAGCTCGACAGGGGAGGGTGGAAACACCATATATTTT
- | TRBD1 | TRBJ2-2 | TRBV5-8 | CASSWTLDRGTGELFF | TGTGCCAGCAGCTGGACCCTTGACAGGGGCACCGGGGAGCTGTTTTTT
few | - | TRBJ1-2 | TRBV19 | CASSIVQGNWYGYTF | TGTGCCAGTAGTATAGTTCAGGGGAATTGGTATGGCTACACCTTC